This T cell receptor beta chain was sequenced in a study of cytomegalovirus exposure and HLA in healthy donors. Note on this clone: Its target is not known.

This cohort consisted of healthy bone marrow donors. Trimming cost V 6 bases and J 6 bases; bases outside gene matches: 10. The CDR3 has 14 residues. Germline CDR1 is MNHEY and CDR2 is SMNVEV (reference sequence). PCR was performed using 60 Vbeta and 13 Jbeta primers. Under the authors' procedure: Roughly 10 million shared chains were among 65 million to 85 million unique TCR beta chains counted in a later analysis. Clones were read by immunoSEQ multiplex PCR, and TCRdb kept only the in-frame ones, dropping some. V and J calls and clone size come straight from that table; D and trimming were deduced from the DNA. The table includes about 86,000 clones, about 74% detected once. Findings and limits, study-wide: In a later analysis, TCR beta V- and J-gene trimming was associated with a missense DCLRE1C variant. Published work reported that the classifier diagnosed cytomegalovirus status with high specificity and sensitivity.

This sequence joins TRBV27 and TRBJ2-7, with 8 bases lining up with TRBD1. Material for sequencing was PBMCs. This sequence was found in a woman aged 45 to 65 in good health and CMV-seropositive. The CDR3 sequence: CASSVAGTGGEQYF. The CDR3 DNA is TGTGCCAGCAGCGTTGCCGGGACAGGCGGCGAGCAGTACTTC.